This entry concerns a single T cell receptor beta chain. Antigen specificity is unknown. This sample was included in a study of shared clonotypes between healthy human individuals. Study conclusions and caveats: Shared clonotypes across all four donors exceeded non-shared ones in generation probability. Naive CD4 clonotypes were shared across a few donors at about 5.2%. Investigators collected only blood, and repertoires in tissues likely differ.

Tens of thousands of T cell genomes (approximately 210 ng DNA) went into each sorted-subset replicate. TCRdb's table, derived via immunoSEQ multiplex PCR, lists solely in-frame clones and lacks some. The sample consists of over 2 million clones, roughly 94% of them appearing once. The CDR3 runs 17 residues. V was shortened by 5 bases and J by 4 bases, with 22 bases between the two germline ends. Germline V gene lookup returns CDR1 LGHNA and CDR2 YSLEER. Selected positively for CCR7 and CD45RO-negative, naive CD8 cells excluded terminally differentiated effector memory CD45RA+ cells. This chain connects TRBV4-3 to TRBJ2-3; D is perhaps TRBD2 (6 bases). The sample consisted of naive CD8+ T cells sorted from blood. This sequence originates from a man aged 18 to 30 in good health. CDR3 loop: CASSMEGTGGGPDTQYF. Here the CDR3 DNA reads TGCGCCAGCAGCATGGAGGGAACAGGCGGAGGCCCAGATACGCAGTATTTT.